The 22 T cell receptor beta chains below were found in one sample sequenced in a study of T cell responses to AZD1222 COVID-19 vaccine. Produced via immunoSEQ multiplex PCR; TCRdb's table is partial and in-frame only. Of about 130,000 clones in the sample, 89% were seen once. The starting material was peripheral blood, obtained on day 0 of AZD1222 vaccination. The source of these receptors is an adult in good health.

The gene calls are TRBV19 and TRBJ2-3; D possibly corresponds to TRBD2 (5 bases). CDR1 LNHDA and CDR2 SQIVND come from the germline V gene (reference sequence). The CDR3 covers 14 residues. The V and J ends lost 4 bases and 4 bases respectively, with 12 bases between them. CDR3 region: CASSSQVGADTQYF. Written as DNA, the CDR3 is TGTGCCAGTAGTAGCCAGGTCGGGGCAGATACGCAGTATTTT.

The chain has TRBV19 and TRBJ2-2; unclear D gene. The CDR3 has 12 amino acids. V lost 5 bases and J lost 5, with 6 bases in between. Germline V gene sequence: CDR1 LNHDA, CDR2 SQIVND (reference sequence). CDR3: CASSGDTGELFF. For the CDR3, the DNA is TGTGCCAGTAGTGGGGATACCGGGGAGCTGTTTTTT.

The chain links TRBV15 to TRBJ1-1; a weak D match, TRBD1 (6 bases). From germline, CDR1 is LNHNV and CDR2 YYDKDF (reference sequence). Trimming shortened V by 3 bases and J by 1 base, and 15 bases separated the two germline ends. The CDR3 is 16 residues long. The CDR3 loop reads CATSRDTGQRNTEAFF. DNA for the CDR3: TGTGCCACCAGCAGGGATACGGGACAACGGAACACTGAAGCTTTCTTT.

The CDR3, as DNA: TGTGCCAGCAGCGACCGGGACAGGGGCGCACGGAAAGAGACCCAGTACTTC. Its translation: CASSDRDRGARKETQYF. The chain is built from TRBV5-8 and TRBJ2-5, with 10 positions matching TRBD1. The length of the CDR3 is 17 residues. The junction had 12 bases not matched to a gene; V was cut back by 4 bases and J by 3 bases. The germline V gene has CDR1 SGHTS and CDR2 YDEGEE.

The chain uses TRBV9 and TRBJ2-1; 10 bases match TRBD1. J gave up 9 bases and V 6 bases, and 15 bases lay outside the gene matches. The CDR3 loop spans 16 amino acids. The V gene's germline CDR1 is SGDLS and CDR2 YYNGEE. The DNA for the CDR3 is TGTGCCAGCACCCCCCAGGGGACAGGGGATAGGGGTGAGCAGTTCTTC. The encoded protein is CASTPQGTGDRGEQFF.

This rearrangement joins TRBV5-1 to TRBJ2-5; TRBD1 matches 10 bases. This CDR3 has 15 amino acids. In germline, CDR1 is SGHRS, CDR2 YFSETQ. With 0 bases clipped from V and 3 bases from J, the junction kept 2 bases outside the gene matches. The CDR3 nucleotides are TGCGCCAGCAGCTTGGGGGACAGGGGTAAAGAGACCCAGTACTTC. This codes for CASSLGDRGKETQYF. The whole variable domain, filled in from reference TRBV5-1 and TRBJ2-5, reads KAGVTQTPRYLIKTRGQQVTLSCSPISGHRSVSWYQQTPGQGLQFLFEYFSETQRNKGNFPGRFSGRQFSNSRSEMNVSTLELGDSALYLCASSLGDRGKETQYFGPGTRLLVL.

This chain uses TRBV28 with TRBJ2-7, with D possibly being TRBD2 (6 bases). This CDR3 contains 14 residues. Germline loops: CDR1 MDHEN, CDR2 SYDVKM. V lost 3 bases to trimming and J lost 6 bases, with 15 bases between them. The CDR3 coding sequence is TGTGCCAGCAGTTTTGCGGGGCCGGGAGTCGAGCAGTACTTC. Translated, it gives CASSFAGPGVEQYF.

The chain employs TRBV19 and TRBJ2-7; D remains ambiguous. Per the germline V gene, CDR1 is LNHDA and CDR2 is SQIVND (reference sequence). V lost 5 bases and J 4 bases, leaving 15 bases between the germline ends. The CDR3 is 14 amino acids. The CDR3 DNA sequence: TGTGCCAGTAGTGCCCAGACATCGGCGTACGAGCAGTACTTC. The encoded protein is CASSAQTSAYEQYF.

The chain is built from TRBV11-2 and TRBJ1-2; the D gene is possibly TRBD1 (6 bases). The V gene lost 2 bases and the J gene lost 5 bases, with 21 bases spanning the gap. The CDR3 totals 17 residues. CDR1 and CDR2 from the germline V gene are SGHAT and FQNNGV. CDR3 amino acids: CASSLNAAGAAGYGYTF. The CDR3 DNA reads TGTGCCAGCAGCTTAAATGCCGCAGGGGCGGCTGGTTATGGCTACACCTTC.

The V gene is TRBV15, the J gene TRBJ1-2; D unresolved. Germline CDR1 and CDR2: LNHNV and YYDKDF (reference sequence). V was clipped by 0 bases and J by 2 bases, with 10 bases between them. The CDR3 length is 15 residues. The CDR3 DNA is TGTGCCACCAGCAGAGATCGGCGGGCAAACTATGGCTACACCTTC. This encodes CATSRDRRANYGYTF.

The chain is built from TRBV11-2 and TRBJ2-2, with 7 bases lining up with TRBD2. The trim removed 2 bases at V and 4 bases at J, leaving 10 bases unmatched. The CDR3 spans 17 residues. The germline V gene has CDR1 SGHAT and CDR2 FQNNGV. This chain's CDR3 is CASSLMGQRGSTGELFF. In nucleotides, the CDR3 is TGTGCCAGCAGCTTAATGGGGCAGCGGGGTAGCACCGGGGAGCTGTTTTTT.

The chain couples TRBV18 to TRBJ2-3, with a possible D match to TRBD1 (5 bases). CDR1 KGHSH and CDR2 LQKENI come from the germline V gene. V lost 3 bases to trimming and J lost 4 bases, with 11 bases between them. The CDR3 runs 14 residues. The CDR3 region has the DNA TGTGCCAGCTCACCGACAGATTCTCCAGATACGCAGTATTTT. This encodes CASSPTDSPDTQYF.

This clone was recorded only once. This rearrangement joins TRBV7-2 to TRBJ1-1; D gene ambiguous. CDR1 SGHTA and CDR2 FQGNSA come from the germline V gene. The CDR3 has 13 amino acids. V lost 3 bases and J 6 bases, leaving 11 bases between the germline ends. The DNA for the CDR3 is TGTGCCAGCAGCTTCTACAGATCTGCTGAAGCTTTCTTT. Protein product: CASSFYRSAEAFF.

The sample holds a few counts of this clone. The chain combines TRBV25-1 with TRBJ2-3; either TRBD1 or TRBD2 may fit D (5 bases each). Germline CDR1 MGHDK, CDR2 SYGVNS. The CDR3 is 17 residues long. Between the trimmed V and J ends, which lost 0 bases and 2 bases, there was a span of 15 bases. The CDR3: CASSEYGVGTDTDTQYF. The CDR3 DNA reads TGTGCCAGCAGTGAATATGGGGTAGGGACGGACACAGATACGCAGTATTTT.

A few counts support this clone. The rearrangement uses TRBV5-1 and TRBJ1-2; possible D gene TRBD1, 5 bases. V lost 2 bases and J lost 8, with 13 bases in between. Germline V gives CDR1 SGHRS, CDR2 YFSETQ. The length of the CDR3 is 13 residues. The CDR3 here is CASSLEGTRGYTF. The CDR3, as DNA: TGCGCCAGCAGCTTAGAGGGGACGCGCGGCTACACCTTC.

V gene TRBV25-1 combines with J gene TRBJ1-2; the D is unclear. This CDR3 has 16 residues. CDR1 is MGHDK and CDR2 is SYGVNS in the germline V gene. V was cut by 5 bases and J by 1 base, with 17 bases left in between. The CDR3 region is CASSPLAVSYNYGYTF. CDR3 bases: TGTGCCAGCAGTCCCCTGGCCGTCTCGTATAACTATGGCTACACCTTC.

The CDR3 loop is CASRTGDQPQHF. Here the CDR3 DNA reads TGTGCCAGCAGGACCGGAGATCAGCCCCAGCATTTT. This chain uses TRBV12-3 or TRBV12-4 with TRBJ1-5; D is uncertain. The CDR3 runs to 12 residues. V lost 6 bases to trimming and J lost 5 bases, with 8 bases between them.

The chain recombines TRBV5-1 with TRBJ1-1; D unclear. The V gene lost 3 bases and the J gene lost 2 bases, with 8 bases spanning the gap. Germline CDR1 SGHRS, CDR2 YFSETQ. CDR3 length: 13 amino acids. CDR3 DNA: TGCGCCAGCAGCTCCGAGGCTAACACTGAAGCTTTCTTT. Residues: CASSSEANTEAFF.

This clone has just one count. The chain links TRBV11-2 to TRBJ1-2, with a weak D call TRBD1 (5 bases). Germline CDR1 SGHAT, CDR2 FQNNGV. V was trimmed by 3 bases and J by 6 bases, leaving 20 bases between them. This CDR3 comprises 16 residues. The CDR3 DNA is TGTGCCAGCAGCTTGCTCCCCGGGACCGCTCCTGATGGCTACACCTTC. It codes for CASSLLPGTAPDGYTF.

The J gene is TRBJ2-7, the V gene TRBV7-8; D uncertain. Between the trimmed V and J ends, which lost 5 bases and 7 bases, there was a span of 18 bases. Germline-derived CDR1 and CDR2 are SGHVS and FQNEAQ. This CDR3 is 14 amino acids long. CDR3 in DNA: TGTGCCAGCAGCGGCAGGACCACCGTAGGAGAGCAGTACTTC. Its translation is CASSGRTTVGEQYF. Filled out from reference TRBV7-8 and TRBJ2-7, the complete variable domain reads GAGVSQSPRYKVAKRGQDVALRCDPISGHVSLFWYQQALGQGPEFLTYFQNEAQLDKSGLPSDRFFAERPEGSVSTLKIQRTQQEDSAVYLCASSGRTTVGEQYFGPGTRLTVT.

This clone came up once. In nucleotides, the CDR3 is TGTGCCAGCACTACCTGGGGGGGCGGTCAGACTGATACGCAGTATTTT. It yields the protein CASTTWGGGQTDTQYF. The rearrangement links TRBV7-9 to TRBJ2-3, with D maybe TRBD2 (7 bases). Germline values: CDR1 SEHNR, CDR2 FQNEAQ (reference sequence). This CDR3 contains 16 residues. Between the trimmed V and J ends, which lost 7 bases and 6 bases, there was a span of 23 bases.

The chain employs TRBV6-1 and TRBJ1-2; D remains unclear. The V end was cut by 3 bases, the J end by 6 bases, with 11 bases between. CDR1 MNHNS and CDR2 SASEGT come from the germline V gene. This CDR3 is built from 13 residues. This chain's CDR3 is CASSDRTAHGYTF. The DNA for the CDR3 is TGTGCCAGCAGTGATCGGACTGCGCATGGCTACACCTTC.